The sequence of this T cell receptor (beta chain) was determined in a study of early T cells in non-severe SARS-CoV-2 infection (dated by TCRdb to the early 2020s). With regard to the full study: TCR sequencing used bulk RNA from unsorted whole blood, so alpha and beta chains could not be paired. The study at large found these results: VDJdb matching was skewed toward anti-spike CD8 responses and likely underestimated virus-specific expansions, missing private and CD4 specificities.

In this sample, this clonotype turned up a few times. Its antigen has not been determined. Base qualities are not recorded, but no much larger clone differs from it by a single base. The CDR3 sequence holds 16 residues, the cysteine and phenylalanine included. The kept DNA is CDR3 alone, 48 bases in frame from the first base. For CDR1 and CDR2, the germline V gene (reference sequence) lists SGHNT and YYREEE. V sheds 1 base and J sheds 1 base, leaving 13 bases between their ends. Receptors were amplified or captured by 5' RACE. These reads were obtained on a NextSeq 500. The TCR library protocol attached unique molecular identifiers to individual cDNA molecules to correct for sequencing error and PCR bias. TCR alpha and beta chains were both sequenced, and the abundances of alpha and beta sequences in each sample were closely correlated with each other. Per the original workflow: Decombinator V4 was used to annotate the V gene, J gene and CDR3 of the TCR sequences. Expanded TCRs were defined as changing significantly between any two time points under a Poisson model with p below 0.0001. TCR abundances were normalised to the total number of TCRs sequenced per sample and expressed as counts per million. MAIT TCRs were defined by TRAV1-2 paired with TRAJ12, TRAJ20 or TRAJ33, and iNKT TCRs by TRAV10 paired with TRAJ18. VDJdb, accessed on 1 November 2021, was searched for TCRs annotated for CMV, EBV and SARS-CoV-2, and TCRs annotated for more than one antigen were excluded. TCRdb reanalyzed the raw reads on its own, using fastp at Q25 for trimming and MiXCR for clone calling, and kept in-frame beta chains. Each record represents a unique CDR3 protein, reported with the most common genes and DNA among its rows. TCRdb's processing, not the study's, gives the V and J calls here. The sample yields roughly 40,000 distinct CDR3 sequences; roughly 6% were counted once. About 5.5% of the sample belongs to the ten largest clones.

This was a case-control study nested in a cohort of healthcare workers in London, UK, who had nasopharyngeal swab PCR tests and blood samples taken every week. Healthcare workers were recruited between 23 and 31 March 2020, during the week of the UK lockdown, and were followed weekly for up to roughly 15 weeks. This receptor was taken from an adult who was a healthcare worker with PCR-confirmed SARS-CoV-2 infection or an uninfected control (not recorded which). The rearranged segments are TRBV5-4 and TRBJ2-3, and possibly TRBD2, on 5 matching bases. The sequenced material came from whole blood. Read as DNA, the sequence is TGTGCCAGCAGCTTGTCAGGCGGGTCACGCACAGATACGCAGTATTTT. It encodes CASSLSGGSRTDTQYF.